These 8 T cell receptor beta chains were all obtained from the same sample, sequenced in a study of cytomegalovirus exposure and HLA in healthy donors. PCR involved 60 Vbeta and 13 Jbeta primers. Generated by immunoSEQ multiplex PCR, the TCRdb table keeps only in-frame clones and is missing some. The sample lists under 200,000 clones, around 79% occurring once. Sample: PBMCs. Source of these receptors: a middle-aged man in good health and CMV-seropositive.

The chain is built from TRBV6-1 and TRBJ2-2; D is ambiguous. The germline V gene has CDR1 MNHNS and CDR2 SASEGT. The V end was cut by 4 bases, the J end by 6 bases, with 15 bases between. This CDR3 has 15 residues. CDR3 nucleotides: TGTGCCAGCAGTGTCTACTCCGAGTGGTCCGGGGAGCTGTTTTTT. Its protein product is CASSVYSEWSGELFF.

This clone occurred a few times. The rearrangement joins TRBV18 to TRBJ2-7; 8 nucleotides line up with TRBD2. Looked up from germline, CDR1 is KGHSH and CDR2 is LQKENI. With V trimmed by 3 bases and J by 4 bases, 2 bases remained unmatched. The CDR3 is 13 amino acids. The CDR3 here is CASSPSSGYEQYV. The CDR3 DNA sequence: TGTGCCAGCTCACCTTCTAGCGGGTACGAGCAGTACGTC.

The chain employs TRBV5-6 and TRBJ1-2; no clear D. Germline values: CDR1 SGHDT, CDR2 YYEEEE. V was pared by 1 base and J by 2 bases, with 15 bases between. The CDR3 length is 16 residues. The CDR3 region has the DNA TGTGCCAGCAGCTTGAGAGGTTCGATGAAAAACTATGGCTACACCTTC. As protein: CASSLRGSMKNYGYTF.

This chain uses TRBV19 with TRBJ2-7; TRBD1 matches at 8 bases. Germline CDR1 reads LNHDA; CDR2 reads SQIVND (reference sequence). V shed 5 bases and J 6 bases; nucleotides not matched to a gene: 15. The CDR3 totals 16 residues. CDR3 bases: TGTGCCAGTAGTCCCGACAGGGGATGGTCCCCCAGCGAGCAGTACTTC. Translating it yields CASSPDRGWSPSEQYF.

CDR3 nucleotides: TGTGCCAGCAGTTTTCGGGACAGGATTGGTGTCGAGCAGTACTTC. Protein product: CASSFRDRIGVEQYF. The chain employs TRBV28 and TRBJ2-7; 8 bases match TRBD1. Germline lookup yields CDR1 MDHEN and CDR2 SYDVKM. V lost 3 bases and J lost 6; bases outside the gene matches: 10. The CDR3 runs to 15 residues.

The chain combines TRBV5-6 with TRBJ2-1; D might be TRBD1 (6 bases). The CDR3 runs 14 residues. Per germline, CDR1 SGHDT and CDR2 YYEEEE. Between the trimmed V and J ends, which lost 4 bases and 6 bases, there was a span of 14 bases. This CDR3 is CASSPGQNGNEQFF. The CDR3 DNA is TGTGCCAGCAGCCCTGGACAGAACGGCAATGAGCAGTTCTTC. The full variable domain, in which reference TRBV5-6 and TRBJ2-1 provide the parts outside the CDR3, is DAGVTQSPTHLIKTRGQQVTLRCSPKSGHDTVSWYQQALGQGPQFIFQYYEEEERQRGNFPDRFSGHQFPNYSSELNVNALLLGDSALYLCASSPGQNGNEQFFGPGTRLTVL.

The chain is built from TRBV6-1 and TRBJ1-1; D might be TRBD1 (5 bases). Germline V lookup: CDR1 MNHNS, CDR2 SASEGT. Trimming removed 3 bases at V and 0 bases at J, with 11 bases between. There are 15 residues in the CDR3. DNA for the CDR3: TGTGCCAGCAGTGAGCAGGGCGGCATGAACACTGAAGCTTTCTTT. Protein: CASSEQGGMNTEAFF.

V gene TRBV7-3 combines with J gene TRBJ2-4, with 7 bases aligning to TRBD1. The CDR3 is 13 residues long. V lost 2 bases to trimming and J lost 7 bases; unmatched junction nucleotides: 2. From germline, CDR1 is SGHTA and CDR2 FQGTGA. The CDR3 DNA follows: TGTGCCAGCAGCTTAGACAGGGCGAACATTCAGTACTTC. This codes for CASSLDRANIQYF.